Below, 18 T cell receptor beta chains from the same sample are listed, as sequenced in a study of cytomegalovirus exposure and HLA in healthy donors. Use of 60 Vbeta and 13 Jbeta primers characterized the PCR. Profiling relied on immunoSEQ multiplex PCR, and the TCRdb table lists in-frame clones only, not all of them. The table shows approximately 130,000 clones, with roughly 83% occurring only once. Sequenced: PBMCs. The origin of the receptors is a man between 40 and 49 years old in good health and CMV-seronegative.

The chain joins TRBV7-9 to TRBJ2-1; the match to TRBD2 covers 7 bases. Unmatched junction bases numbered 19, after V lost 5 bases and J lost 12 bases. In germline, CDR1 is SEHNR, CDR2 FQNEAQ (reference sequence). The CDR3 runs 16 residues. The CDR3 DNA is TGTGCCAGCAGCCCCCGGGGTAGCGGGCCTTTACAAGGGCAGTTCTTC. Its protein is CASSPRGSGPLQGQFF.

The genes are TRBV7-2 and TRBJ2-1, with D tentatively TRBD1 (8 bases). The CDR3 contains 19 residues. Germline-derived CDR1 and CDR2 are SGHTA and FQGNSA. The ends were cut back, 4 bases at V and 4 bases at J, with 26 bases in the middle. CDR3 residues: CASSSGQGAPSGLYNEQFF. The CDR3, as DNA: TGTGCCAGCAGCTCTGGACAGGGAGCGCCTAGCGGACTATACAATGAGCAGTTCTTC.

The chain joins TRBV7-9 to TRBJ2-7; the D gene is possibly TRBD2 (6 bases). Germline V gene lookup returns CDR1 SEHNR and CDR2 FQNEAQ (reference sequence). The V gene lost 5 bases and the J gene lost 2 bases, with 13 bases spanning the gap. The CDR3 runs 14 residues. Here the CDR3 DNA reads TGTGCCAGCAGCGACCCGGGACTCCCCTACGAGCAGTACTTC. Translated: CASSDPGLPYEQYF.

This chain joins TRBV5-1 and TRBJ2-1; 13 nucleotides agree with TRBD2. CDR1 is SGHRS and CDR2 is YFSETQ in the germline V gene. V gave up 4 bases and J gave up 5 bases; unmatched junction bases: 6. The CDR3 extends over 16 amino acids. The CDR3 loop reads CASSRTSGRRDNEQFF. CDR3 DNA sequence: TGCGCCAGCAGCAGGACTAGCGGGAGAAGGGACAATGAGCAGTTCTTC.

V gene TRBV28 combines with J gene TRBJ2-3; a weak D match, TRBD1 (6 bases). The CDR3 length is 14 residues. Trimming took off 6 bases at V and 2 bases at J, with 12 bases between the two ends. Germline lookup yields CDR1 MDHEN and CDR2 SYDVKM. The CDR3 loop is CASSSRTDTDTQYF. The CDR3 DNA reads as TGTGCCAGCAGCTCCCGGACAGACACAGATACGCAGTATTTT.

This rearrangement joins TRBV27 to TRBJ1-3; a weak D match, TRBD1 (6 bases). CDR3 length: 14 amino acids. Germline loops: CDR1 MNHEY, CDR2 SMNVEV (reference sequence). V gave up 4 bases and J gave up 3 bases, with 10 bases separating them. The CDR3 sequence is CASSSGVVGNTIYF. CDR3 in DNA: TGTGCCAGCAGTTCAGGGGTAGTTGGAAACACCATATATTTT.

The chain carries TRBV6-5 and TRBJ1-1, with 11 bases aligning to TRBD1. The CDR3 length is 14 residues. V shed 7 bases and J 5 bases; nucleotides not matched to a gene: 6. CDR1 is MNHEY, CDR2 SVGAGI, per germline. The CDR3 DNA sequence: TGTGCCAGCACAATGGGACAGGGGGTAACTGAAGCTTTCTTT. Translation gives CASTMGQGVTEAFF.

This clone has a handful of counts. The V call is TRBV9, the J call TRBJ2-2, with 9 bases matching TRBD1. J lost 5 bases, V lost 3 bases, and 17 bases had no gene match. In germline, CDR1 is SGDLS, CDR2 YYNGEE. The CDR3 length is 19 residues. CDR3 amino acids: CASSAHGGQGKGGTGELFF. DNA of the CDR3: TGTGCCAGCAGCGCTCACGGGGGACAGGGAAAAGGGGGGACCGGGGAGCTGTTTTTT. The full variable domain, with the rest looked up from reference TRBV9 and TRBJ2-2, is DSGVTQTPKHLITATGQRVTLRCSPRSGDLSVYWYQQSLDQGLQFLIQYYNGEERAKGNILERFSAQQFPDLHSELNLSSLELGDSALYFCASSAHGGQGKGGTGELFFGEGSRLTVL.

The chain has TRBV7-9 and TRBJ2-7; D is perhaps TRBD1 (6 bases). Per the germline V gene, CDR1 is SEHNR and CDR2 is FQNEAQ (reference sequence). Trimming left V 5 bases short and J 0 bases short, with 14 bases between. The CDR3 has 15 residues. As DNA, the CDR3 is TGTGCCAGCAGCCCGACCGACAGGCTCTCCTACGAGCAGTACTTC. It specifies CASSPTDRLSYEQYF.

The CDR3 nucleotides read TGTGCCAGCAGCAGGGTTTGGGGTAACACTGAAGCTTTCTTT. As protein: CASSRVWGNTEAFF. J is TRBJ1-1 and V is TRBV28; D is possibly TRBD1 (5 bases). Trimming removed 6 bases at V and 2 bases at J, with 13 bases between. Per the germline V gene, CDR1 is MDHEN and CDR2 is SYDVKM. The length of the CDR3 is 14 residues.

V gene TRBV27 combines with J gene TRBJ2-1, with TRBD1 matching 8 bases. The CDR3 is made up of 13 amino acids. V lost 5 bases, J lost 6 bases, and 3 bases stayed unmatched. Germline V gives CDR1 MNHEY, CDR2 SMNVEV (reference sequence). The CDR3 DNA reads as TGTGCCAGCAGTCCCGACAGGGGCAATGAGCAGTTCTTC. Translating it yields CASSPDRGNEQFF.

The chain couples TRBV7-9 to TRBJ2-7; 12 bases align to TRBD2. There are 15 residues in the CDR3. The V segment lost 6 bases and the J segment 0 bases; nucleotides outside the gene matches: 3. Germline V gene data show CDR1 as SEHNR and CDR2 as FQNEAQ (reference sequence). The CDR3 loop is CASSPTSGSSYEQYF. As DNA, the CDR3 is TGTGCCAGCAGTCCGACTAGCGGGAGCTCCTACGAGCAGTACTTC.

The chain couples TRBV29-1 to TRBJ1-2; D is ambiguous. The germline V and J ends were trimmed by 2 bases and 2 bases, with 15 bases remaining between them. The germline gives CDR1 SQVTM, CDR2 ANQGSEA. This CDR3 has 15 amino acids. CDR3 loop: CSVERSFDINYGYTF. DNA for the CDR3: TGCAGCGTTGAAAGGTCATTCGACATCAACTATGGCTACACCTTC.

This clone has only a few counts. CDR3 protein: CASSSSGTKVVETQYF. The CDR3 DNA follows: TGTGCCAGCAGCTCTTCCGGGACAAAAGTGGTCGAGACCCAGTACTTC. The chain carries TRBV13 and TRBJ2-5; tentative D call: TRBD1 (6 bases). Trimming took 4 bases from V and 5 from J, leaving 20 bases between them. The germline V gene has CDR1 PRHDT and CDR2 FYEKMQ (reference sequence). This CDR3 is 16 amino acids long.

The V call is TRBV10-3, the J call TRBJ2-3, with 9 bases fitting TRBD2. CDR3 size: 16 residues. J lost 2 bases, V lost 3 bases, and 6 bases had no gene match. From germline, CDR1 is ENHRY and CDR2 SYGVKD. The CDR3 nucleotides read TGTGCCATCAGTGACTTCGCGGGAGGGAACACAGATACGCAGTATTTT. This codes for CAISDFAGGNTDTQYF.

This chain links TRBV7-3 with TRBJ2-1, with 8 bases aligning to TRBD2. The CDR3 has 14 amino acids. CDR1 SGHTA and CDR2 FQGTGA come from the germline V gene. Trimming removed 5 bases from V and 6 bases from J; junction bases left unmatched: 6. The CDR3 sequence is CASSASGGLNEQFF. CDR3 nucleotides: TGTGCCAGCAGCGCCTCGGGGGGGCTCAATGAGCAGTTCTTC. The full variable domain, in which reference TRBV7-3 and TRBJ2-1 provide the parts outside the CDR3, is GAGVSQTPSNKVTEKGKYVELRCDPISGHTALYWYRQSLGQGPEFLIYFQGTGAADDSGLPNDRFFAVRPEGSVSTLKIQRTERGDSAVYLCASSASGGLNEQFFGPGTRLTVL.

Points on this clone: Sequence at one end of the junction differs from germline and may be a read error. V is TRBV7-2 and J is TRBJ2-7; possibly TRBD2 for D (5 bases). The CDR3 length is 13 residues. Germline CDR1 SGHTA, CDR2 FQGNSA. The CDR3 here is CASSNPSDCTWGF. For the CDR3, the DNA is TGTGCCAGCAGCAACCCCTCGGACTGCACCTGGGGCTTC.

This chain links TRBV5-1 with TRBJ2-2, with D unclear. The V and J ends lost 0 bases and 1 base respectively, with 7 bases between them. This CDR3 comprises 15 residues. Germline values: CDR1 SGHRS, CDR2 YFSETQ. DNA of the CDR3: TGCGCCAGCAGCTTGGTCGCGCAGAACACCGGGGAGCTGTTTTTT. As protein: CASSLVAQNTGELFF.